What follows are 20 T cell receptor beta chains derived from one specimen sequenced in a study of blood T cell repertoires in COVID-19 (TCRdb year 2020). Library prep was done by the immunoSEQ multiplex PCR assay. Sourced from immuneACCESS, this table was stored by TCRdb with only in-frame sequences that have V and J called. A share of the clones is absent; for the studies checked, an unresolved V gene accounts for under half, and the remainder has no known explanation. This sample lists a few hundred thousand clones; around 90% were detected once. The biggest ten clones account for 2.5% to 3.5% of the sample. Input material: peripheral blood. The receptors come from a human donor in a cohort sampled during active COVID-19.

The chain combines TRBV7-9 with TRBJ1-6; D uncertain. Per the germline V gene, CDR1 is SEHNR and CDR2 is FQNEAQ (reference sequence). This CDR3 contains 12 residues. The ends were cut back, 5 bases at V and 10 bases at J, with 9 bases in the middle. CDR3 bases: TGTGCCAGCAGCCCTGGAGGCTCACCCCTCCACTTT. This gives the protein CASSPGGSPLHF.

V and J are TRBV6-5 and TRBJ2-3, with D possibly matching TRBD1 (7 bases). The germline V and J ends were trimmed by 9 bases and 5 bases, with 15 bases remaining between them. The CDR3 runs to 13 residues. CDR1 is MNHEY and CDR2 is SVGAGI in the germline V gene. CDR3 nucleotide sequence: TGTGCCAGTATGAGCAGGGGGGAAGATACGCAGTATTTT. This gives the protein CASMSRGEDTQYF.

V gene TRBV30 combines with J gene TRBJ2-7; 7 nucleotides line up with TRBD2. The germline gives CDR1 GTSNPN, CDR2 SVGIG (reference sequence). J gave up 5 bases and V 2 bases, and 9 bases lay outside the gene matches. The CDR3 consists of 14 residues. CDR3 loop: CAWSHLTSRDEQYF. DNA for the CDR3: TGTGCCTGGAGTCACCTGACTAGCAGAGACGAGCAGTACTTC.

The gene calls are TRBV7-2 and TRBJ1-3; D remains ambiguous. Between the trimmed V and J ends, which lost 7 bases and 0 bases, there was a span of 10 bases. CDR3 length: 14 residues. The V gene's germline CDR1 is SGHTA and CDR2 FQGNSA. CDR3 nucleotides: TGTGCCAGCACGGAAGGAGGCTCTGGAAACACCATATATTTT. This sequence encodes CASTEGGSGNTIYF.

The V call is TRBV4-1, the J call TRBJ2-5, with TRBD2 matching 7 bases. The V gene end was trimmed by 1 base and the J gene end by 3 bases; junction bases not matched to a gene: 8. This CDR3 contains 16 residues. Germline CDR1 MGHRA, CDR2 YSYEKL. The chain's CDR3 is CASSQGRTRWEETQYF. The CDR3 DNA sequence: TGCGCCAGCAGCCAAGGCCGGACTAGGTGGGAAGAGACCCAGTACTTC.

CDR3 sequence: CASTLVVPSYEQYF. CDR3 nucleotides: TGTGCCAGCACCCTTGTAGTTCCATCCTACGAGCAGTACTTC. The rearrangement uses TRBV28 and TRBJ2-7; the D is unclear. This CDR3 has 14 amino acids. Per the germline V gene, CDR1 is MDHEN and CDR2 is SYDVKM. Trimming removed 7 bases at V and 1 base at J, with 14 bases between.

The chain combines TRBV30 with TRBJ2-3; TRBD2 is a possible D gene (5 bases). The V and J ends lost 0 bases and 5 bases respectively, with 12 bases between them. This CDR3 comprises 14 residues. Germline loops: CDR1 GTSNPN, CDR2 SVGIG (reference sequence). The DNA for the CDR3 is TGTGCCTGGAGTGTACAGACGGGAAGAGATACGCAGTATTTT. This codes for CAWSVQTGRDTQYF.

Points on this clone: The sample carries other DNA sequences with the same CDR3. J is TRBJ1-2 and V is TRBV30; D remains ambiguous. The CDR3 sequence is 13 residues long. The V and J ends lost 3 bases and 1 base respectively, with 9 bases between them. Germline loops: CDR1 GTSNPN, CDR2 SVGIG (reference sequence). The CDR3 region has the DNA TGTGCCTGGAGCCAGGATTTTAACTATGGCTACACCTTC. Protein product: CAWSQDFNYGYTF.

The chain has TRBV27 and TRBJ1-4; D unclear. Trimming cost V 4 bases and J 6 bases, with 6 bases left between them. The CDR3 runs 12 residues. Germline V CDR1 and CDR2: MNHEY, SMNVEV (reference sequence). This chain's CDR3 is CASSSRDEKLFF. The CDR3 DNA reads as TGTGCCAGCAGTTCCCGGGATGAAAAACTGTTTTTT.

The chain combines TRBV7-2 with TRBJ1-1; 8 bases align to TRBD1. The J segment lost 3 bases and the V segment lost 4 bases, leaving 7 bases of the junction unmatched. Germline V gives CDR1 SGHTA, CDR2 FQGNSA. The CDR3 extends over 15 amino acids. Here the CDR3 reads CASSYRTGWDTEAFF. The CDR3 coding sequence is TGTGCCAGCAGCTACAGGACAGGGTGGGACACTGAAGCTTTCTTT.

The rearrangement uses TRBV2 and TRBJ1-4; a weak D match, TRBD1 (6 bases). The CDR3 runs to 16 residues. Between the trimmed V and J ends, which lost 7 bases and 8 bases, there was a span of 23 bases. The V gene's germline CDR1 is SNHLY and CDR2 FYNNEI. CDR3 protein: CASTTATQGRGEKLFF. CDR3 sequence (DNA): TGTGCCAGCACCACCGCCACGCAGGGGCGCGGAGAAAAACTGTTTTTT.

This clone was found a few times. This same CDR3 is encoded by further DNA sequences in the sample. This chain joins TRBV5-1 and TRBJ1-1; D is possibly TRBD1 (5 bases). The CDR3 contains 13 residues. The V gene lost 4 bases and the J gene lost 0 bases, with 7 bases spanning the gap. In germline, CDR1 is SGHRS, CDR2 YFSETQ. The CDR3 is CASSPQVNTEAFF. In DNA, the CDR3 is TGCGCCAGCAGCCCACAGGTGAACACTGAAGCTTTCTTT.

The CDR3 nucleotides are TGTGCCAGCAGTGACAGTAGGGGGTACACCTACGAGCAGTACTTC. This encodes CASSDSRGYTYEQYF. The V and J genes are TRBV7-6 and TRBJ2-7; D may be TRBD1 (6 bases). In germline, CDR1 is SGHVS, CDR2 FNYEAQ. V lost 6 bases and J 2 bases, leaving 17 bases between the germline ends. The CDR3 spans 15 residues.

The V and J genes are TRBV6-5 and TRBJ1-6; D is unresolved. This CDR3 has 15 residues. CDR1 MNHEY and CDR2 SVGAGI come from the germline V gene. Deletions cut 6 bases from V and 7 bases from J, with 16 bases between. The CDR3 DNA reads TGTGCCAGCAGCTACCAAACAGCGGAAAATTCACCCCTCCACTTT. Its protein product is CASSYQTAENSPLHF.

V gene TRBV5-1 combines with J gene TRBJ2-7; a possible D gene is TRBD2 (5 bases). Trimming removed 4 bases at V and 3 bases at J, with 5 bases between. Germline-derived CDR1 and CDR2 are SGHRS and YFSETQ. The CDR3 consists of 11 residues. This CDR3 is CASSDYYEQYF. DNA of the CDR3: TGCGCCAGCAGCGACTACTACGAGCAGTACTTC.

The CDR3 is CASSEYRGRETQYF. The DNA of the CDR3 is TGTGCCAGCAGTGAATATCGCGGCCGAGAGACCCAGTACTTC. This sequence joins TRBV25-1 and TRBJ2-5, with D hard to call. Trimming removed 0 bases from V and 4 bases from J, with 9 bases in between. Germline V lookup: CDR1 MGHDK, CDR2 SYGVNS. The CDR3 totals 14 residues.

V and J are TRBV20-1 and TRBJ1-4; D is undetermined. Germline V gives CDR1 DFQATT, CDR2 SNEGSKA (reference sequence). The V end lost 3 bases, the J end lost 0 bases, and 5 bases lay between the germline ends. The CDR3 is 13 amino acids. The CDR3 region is CSASSATNEKLFF. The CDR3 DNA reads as TGCAGTGCTAGTTCTGCAACTAATGAAAAACTGTTTTTT.

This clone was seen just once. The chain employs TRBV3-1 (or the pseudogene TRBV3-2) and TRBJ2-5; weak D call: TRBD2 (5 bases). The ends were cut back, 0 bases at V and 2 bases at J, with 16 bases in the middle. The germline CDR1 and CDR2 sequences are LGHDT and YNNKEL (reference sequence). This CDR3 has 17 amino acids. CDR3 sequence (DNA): TGTGCCAGCAGCCAAGATCGAATGGCGGGCCCACAAGAGACCCAGTACTTC. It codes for CASSQDRMAGPQETQYF.

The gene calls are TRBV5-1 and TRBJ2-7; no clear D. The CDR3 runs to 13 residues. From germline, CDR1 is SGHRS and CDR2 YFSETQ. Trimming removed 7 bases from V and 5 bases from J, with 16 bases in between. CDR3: CASSTFALNEQYF. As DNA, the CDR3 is TGCGCCAGCTCTACCTTTGCCTTGAACGAGCAGTACTTC.

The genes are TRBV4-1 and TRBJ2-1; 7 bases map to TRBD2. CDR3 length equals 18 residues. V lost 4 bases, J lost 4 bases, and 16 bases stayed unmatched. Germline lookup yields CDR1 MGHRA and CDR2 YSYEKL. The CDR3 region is CASSPRAFGGSTYNEQFF. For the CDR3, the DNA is TGCGCCAGCAGCCCTAGGGCGTTTGGCGGGAGTACGTACAATGAGCAGTTCTTC.